The 10 T cell receptor beta chains below all came from one sample that was sequenced in a study of siplizumab effects on memory and regulatory T cells (dated by TCRdb to about 2019). Libraries came from the immunoSEQ multiplex PCR assay. In its TCRdb copy, this immuneACCESS table keeps in-frame sequences only and misses some clones. Where compared with another copy, unresolved V genes explain less than half of these, and the others have no known cause. In all, the sample holds approximately 120,000 clones, and roughly nine tenths of those were seen once. The ten largest clones add up to about 0.75% of the sample. The sample was Tregs sorted from blood. Source of these receptors: a human donor in good health.

The count of this clone is one. The chain links TRBV6-5 to TRBJ1-1; D is uncertain. CDR1 MNHEY and CDR2 SVGAGI come from the germline V gene. The CDR3 is made up of 14 amino acids. With 2 bases removed from V and 0 bases from J, the gap between germline ends came to 7 bases. The CDR3 here is CASSYAGMNTEAFF. As DNA, the CDR3 is TGTGCCAGCAGTTACGCCGGCATGAACACTGAAGCTTTCTTT.

The gene calls are TRBV6-6 and TRBJ2-5; 7 nucleotides match TRBD1. V shed 0 bases and J 7 bases; nucleotides not matched to a gene: 5. Germline values: CDR1 MNHNY, CDR2 SVGAGI (reference sequence). The CDR3 totals 14 residues. CDR3 sequence (DNA): TGTGCCAGCAGTTACTCAGGGGGCGATTTGACCCAGTACTTC. It specifies CASSYSGGDLTQYF.

This sequence joins TRBV27 and TRBJ1-5; TRBD1 might be the D (6 bases). The CDR3 sequence is 14 residues long. V was clipped by 3 bases and J by 3 bases, with 9 bases between them. Germline CDR1 and CDR2: MNHEY and SMNVEV (reference sequence). For the CDR3, the DNA is TGTGCCAGCAGTTTCCAGGGGCCCAATCAGCCCCAGCATTTT. Encoded protein: CASSFQGPNQPQHF.

This clone was detected only once. The V gene is TRBV6-6, the J gene TRBJ1-2, with 7 bases fitting TRBD1. Germline CDR1 reads MNHNY; CDR2 reads SVGAGI (reference sequence). The CDR3 consists of 16 residues. Losses at the gene ends were 2 bases for V and 4 bases for J; bases not matched to a gene: 10. The CDR3 DNA follows: TGTGCCAGCAGTTACCCGAGGGGGCAGGGAGTCTATGGCTACACCTTC. Amino acids: CASSYPRGQGVYGYTF.

The chain carries TRBV5-1 and TRBJ2-1, with D possibly being TRBD1 or TRBD2 (6 bases each). The CDR3 sequence is 15 residues long. V was cut by 1 base and J by 4 bases, with 12 bases left in between. Germline V gene data show CDR1 as SGHRS and CDR2 as YFSETQ. CDR3 in amino acids: CASSLTGGQYNEQFF. The CDR3 nucleotides read TGCGCCAGCAGCTTGACCGGGGGCCAATACAATGAGCAGTTCTTC.

The chain has TRBV4-1 and TRBJ1-5; perhaps TRBD1 as D (6 bases). Trimming took 3 bases from V and 7 from J, leaving 13 bases between them. There are 14 residues in the CDR3. Germline CDR1 reads MGHRA; CDR2 reads YSYEKL. The CDR3 nucleotides are TGCGCCAGCAGCCAGGAACAGGGAGGCCAGCCCCAGCATTTT. This translates into CASSQEQGGQPQHF.

CDR3 nucleotide sequence: TGTGCCTGGAGTGTAAGCTCCCGACCCCAGCATTTT. Translation gives CAWSVSSRPQHF. J is TRBJ1-5 and V is TRBV30, with unresolved D. CDR1 GTSNPN and CDR2 SVGIG come from the germline V gene (reference sequence). The CDR3 covers 12 residues. Trimming stripped 0 bases from V and 10 bases from J, with 10 bases between.

This clone was recorded a few times. This sequence joins TRBV4-1 and TRBJ1-3, with 9 nucleotides matching TRBD1. The CDR3 has 17 amino acids. V was pared by 4 bases and J by 0 bases, with 7 bases of the junction left unmatched. Per the germline V gene, CDR1 is MGHRA and CDR2 is YSYEKL. DNA of the CDR3: TGCGCCAGCAGCCGGCCGGGACAGGGCCTCTCTGGAAACACCATATATTTT. It is translated as CASSRPGQGLSGNTIYF.

This chain uses TRBV5-8 with TRBJ2-1; 10 bases line up with TRBD2. The CDR3 consists of 16 residues. Germline V gives CDR1 SGHTS, CDR2 YDEGEE. Germline trimming cut 0 bases from V and 8 bases from J; bases unmatched to any gene: 8. This CDR3 is CASSLGRLAGAHEQFF. Here the CDR3 DNA reads TGTGCCAGCAGCTTGGGTCGGCTAGCGGGAGCCCATGAGCAGTTCTTC.

This chain uses TRBV2 with TRBJ2-1; D is ambiguous. V was pared by 6 bases and J by 6 bases, with 9 bases between. Germline V lookup: CDR1 SNHLY, CDR2 FYNNEI. The CDR3 contains 12 residues. This chain's CDR3 is CASRADGNEQFF. CDR3 bases: TGTGCCAGCAGGGCTGACGGCAATGAGCAGTTCTTC.